These T cell receptor beta chains were read from a single sample in a study of vaccination effects on CD4 cells after COVID-19. Measured with immunoSEQ multiplex PCR; TCRdb has only the in-frame clones, and not every one. The sample has 35,000 to 40,000 clones, roughly 82% seen once. These TCRs are of unknown antigen specificity. Sequencing was performed on CD4+ T cells from PBMCs cultured without peptide, taken before COVID-19 vaccination. The receptors originated from a human donor who received a COVID-19 vaccine. The CDR3 runs from the conserved cysteine through the conserved F or W. D genes are given only for firm matches. The listing skips clone size in some rows; elsewhere it reads once, few, many or a size class.

d_gene	v_gene	j_gene	abundance	CDR3aa	CDR3nt
.	TRBV6-2/TRBV6-3	TRBJ2-1	.	CASSRHAGSASDEQFF	TGTGCCAGCAGTCGACATGCGGGGAGCGCTTCTGATGAGCAGTTCTTC
TRBD1	TRBV7-3	TRBJ2-5	.	CASSWTGTGEETQYF	TGTGCCAGCAGCTGGACCGGGACAGGGGAAGAGACCCAGTACTTC
.	TRBV5-4	TRBJ2-5	.	CASSLSSLGGETQYF	TGTGCCAGCAGCTTGTCCTCCCTGGGGGGAGAGACCCAGTACTTC
.	TRBV20-1	TRBJ1-6	.	CAPGVDSPLHF	TGCGCACCCGGGGTGGATTCACCCCTCCACTTT
.	TRBV30	TRBJ1-4	.	CAWSTTNEKLFF	TGTGCCTGGAGTACAACTAATGAAAAACTGTTTTTT
TRBD1	TRBV28	TRBJ1-5	.	CASSLDRVRQPQHF	TGTGCCAGCAGCCTCGACAGGGTAAGACAGCCCCAGCATTTT
.	TRBV7-2	TRBJ2-3	.	CASSLEGRRAIHTDTQYF	TGTGCCAGCAGCTTAGAAGGGCGGAGGGCCATCCACACAGATACGCAGTATTTT
TRBD1	TRBV3-1/TRBV3-2	TRBJ1-3	.	CASSQAATGRNTIYF	TGTGCCAGCAGCCAAGCTGCGACAGGGCGAAACACCATATATTTT
.	TRBV7-2	TRBJ1-5	.	CASSLINQPQHF	TGTGCCAGCAGCTTAATAAATCAGCCCCAGCATTTT
.	TRBV19	TRBJ1-2	few	CASSFQANYGYTF	TGTGCCAGTAGTTTTCAGGCGAACTATGGCTACACCTTC
.	TRBV7-8	TRBJ1-5	.	CASSFLGEGQPQHF	TGTGCCAGCAGCTTCCTAGGGGAAGGTCAGCCCCAGCATTTT
.	TRBV5-6	TRBJ2-6	.	CASRAPGSGANVLTF	TGTGCCAGCAGGGCCCCCGGCTCTGGGGCCAACGTCCTGACTTTC
.	TRBV7-2	TRBJ1-4	.	CASSYGSANEKLFF	TGTGCCAGCAGCTATGGTTCTGCTAATGAAAAACTGTTTTTT
.	TRBV18	TRBJ1-2	.	CASSPDQDLGYTF	TGTGCCAGCTCACCAGACCAGGACTTAGGCTACACCTTC
.	TRBV7-2	TRBJ1-1	.	CASSWGADLSHYF	TGTGCCAGCAGCTGGGGCGCGGATCTCTCGCATTACTTT
.	TRBV9	TRBJ1-1	.	CASSVPHGNTEAFF	TGTGCCAGCAGCGTACCCCACGGGAACACTGAAGCTTTCTTT
.	TRBV7-2	TRBJ2-1	.	CASSLAYRGIEQFF	TGTGCCAGCAGCTTAGCGTATCGGGGAATTGAGCAGTTCTTC
.	TRBV30	TRBJ1-6	.	CAWSVLRGGNSPLHF	TGTGCCTGGAGTGTACTCAGAGGGGGTAATTCACCCCTCCACTTT
.	TRBV30	TRBJ1-5	.	CAWSPQGNQPQHF	TGTGCCTGGAGTCCCCAGGGAAATCAGCCCCAGCATTTT
.	TRBV7-8	TRBJ2-3	.	CASSFGGGHSTDTQYF	TGTGCCAGCAGCTTTGGCGGCGGGCACAGCACAGATACGCAGTATTTT
TRBD1	TRBV6-5	TRBJ1-2	.	CASTTQDRVVGYTF	TGTGCCAGCACCACCCAAGACAGGGTGGTGGGCTACACCTTC
.	TRBV9	TRBJ2-3	.	CASSPLRQGGDTQYF	TGTGCCAGCAGCCCTCTCCGACAGGGAGGAGATACGCAGTATTTT
.	TRBV18	TRBJ1-3	.	CASNRDGDSGNTIYF	TGTGCCAGCAACCGGGACGGCGACTCTGGAAACACCATATATTTT
.	TRBV11-3	TRBJ2-5	.	CASSLDLPIGGRETQYF	TGTGCCAGCAGCTTAGATCTCCCCATCGGGGGCCGAGAGACCCAGTACTTC
.	TRBV21-1	TRBJ2-3	.	CASTRTGPTSTDTQYF	TGTGCCAGCACAAGGACAGGGCCCACTAGCACAGATACGCAGTATTTT
.	TRBV24-1	TRBJ1-2	.	CATSDSGPNYGYTF	TGTGCCACCAGTGATTCCGGGCCTAACTATGGCTACACCTTC
.	TRBV10-1	TRBJ2-3	.	CASSEWVDTQYF	TGCGCCAGCAGTGAGTGGGTAGATACGCAGTATTTT
.	TRBV18	TRBJ2-5	.	CASSPGKETQYF	TGTGCCAGCTCACCAGGGAAAGAGACCCAGTACTTC
.	TRBV6-5	TRBJ2-3	.	CASRSSRYLTDTQYF	TGTGCCAGCAGGAGTTCGCGTTACTTAACAGATACGCAGTATTTT
.	TRBV5-6	TRBJ1-1	few	CASSWGLVRVNTEAFF	TGTGCCAGCAGCTGGGGACTTGTAAGGGTGAACACTGAAGCTTTCTTT
TRBD2	TRBV4-3	TRBJ2-3	.	CASSPEGGDTQYF	TGCGCCAGCAGCCCCGAGGGAGGGGATACGCAGTATTTT
.	TRBV5-1	TRBJ2-3	few	CATCGGGGTDTQYF	TGCGCCACTTGCGGGGGCGGGGGCACAGATACGCAGTATTTT
TRBD1	TRBV4-2	TRBJ1-4	.	CASSQDGTDNEKLFF	TGTGCCAGCAGCCAAGATGGGACAGATAATGAAAAACTGTTTTTT
.	TRBV5-1	TRBJ1-4	.	CASTTGGTTNEKLFF	TGCGCCAGCACCACCGGGGGGACAACTAATGAAAAACTGTTTTTT
TRBD2	TRBV10-3	TRBJ2-5	.	CAISETGLAGASQETQYF	TGTGCCATCAGTGAGACCGGACTAGCGGGGGCGTCCCAAGAGACCCAGTACTTC
.	TRBV5-6	TRBJ1-1	.	CASSLLMNTEAFF	TGTGCCAGCAGCCTGTTAATGAACACTGAAGCTTTCTTT
.	TRBV30	TRBJ1-1	.	CAWRRNTEAFF	TGTGCCTGGAGGAGGAACACTGAAGCTTTCTTT
.	TRBV6-5	TRBJ2-3	.	CASSYSAGTITDTQYF	TGTGCCAGCAGTTACTCGGCAGGGACGATTACAGATACGCAGTATTTT
.	TRBV7-2	TRBJ2-1	.	CASSLTAMGIGRNEQFF	TGTGCCAGCAGCTTAACTGCGATGGGGATCGGACGGAATGAGCAGTTCTTC
TRBD1	TRBV6-5	TRBJ1-6	once	CASSLRFTGDSPLHF	TGTGCCAGCAGTTTACGTTTTACAGGGGATTCACCCCTCCACTTT
TRBD2	TRBV10-2	TRBJ2-3	.	CASSEESGGKGLSTDTQYF	TGCGCCAGCAGTGAGGAGAGCGGGGGGAAAGGGCTTAGCACAGATACGCAGTATTTT
.	TRBV5-1	TRBJ2-5	.	CASSLGPTQETQYF	TGCGCCAGCAGCTTGGGGCCAACCCAAGAGACCCAGTACTTC
.	TRBV2	TRBJ1-4	.	CAVKRVTISNEKLFF	TGTGCCGTTAAGAGGGTGACCATATCTAATGAAAAACTGTTTTTT
TRBD1	TRBV7-9	TRBJ1-4	.	CASTPDRVNEKLFF	TGTGCCAGCACCCCAGACAGGGTAAATGAAAAACTGTTTTTT